The present T cell receptor beta chain was sequenced within a study of blood T cell repertoires in COVID-19. On the study more broadly: T cells, B-cell-depleted T cells, or PBMCs provided the cDNA or gDNA that served as material.

Under the authors' procedure: Researchers report that nucleated cell counts were estimated from reference gene primer amplification. The assay was immunoSEQ multiplex PCR, and TCRdb's table has in-frame clones only and misses some. V and J calls and clone size are as listed in that table; D and trimming were resolved from the DNA. Among about 100,000 clones listed, roughly 87% were seen once. CDR3 length: 15 residues. The V end was cut by 4 bases, the J end by 2 bases, with 13 bases between. Germline V CDR1 and CDR2: KGHDR, SFDVKD. This receptor was identified in a man younger than 45 in a cohort sampled during active COVID-19. What was sequenced was peripheral blood. The V gene is TRBV24-1, the J gene TRBJ2-5, with D tentatively TRBD2 (6 bases). CDR3 in amino acids: CATSEGAGTQETQYF. CDR3 sequence (DNA): TGTGCCACCAGTGAAGGGGCGGGAACTCAAGAGACCCAGTACTTC.